The 18 T cell receptor beta chains listed next were all sequenced from one sample in a study of T cell responses to AZD1222 COVID-19 vaccine. Using immunoSEQ multiplex PCR, the repertoire was profiled, and TCRdb retains in-frame clones only, with some absent. This table has some 90,000 clones, about 88% appearing once. The sample was peripheral blood, taken on day 0 of AZD1222 vaccination. The receptors originated from an adult in good health.

The chain joins TRBV2 to TRBJ2-1; no firm D call. Germline lookup yields CDR1 SNHLY and CDR2 FYNNEI. The CDR3 extends over 13 amino acids. The V and J ends lost 4 bases and 12 bases respectively, with 16 bases between them. The CDR3 bases are TGTGCCAGCAGTGCCCTCGTCGGTTCCGGGCAGTTCTTC. As protein: CASSALVGSGQFF.

This chain links TRBV5-1 with TRBJ1-4, with 7 bases that match TRBD1. The CDR3 is 14 amino acids. V trimming: 3 bases; J trimming: 5 bases; junction bases outside the gene matches: 4. Germline values: CDR1 SGHRS, CDR2 YFSETQ. DNA for the CDR3: TGCGCCAGCAGCTCGGGCAGGGGGAATGAAAAACTGTTTTTT. This translates into CASSSGRGNEKLFF.

This chain links TRBV19 with TRBJ1-5, with D perhaps TRBD1 (5 bases). The CDR3 spans 16 residues. Trimming left V 8 bases short and J 0 bases short, with 17 bases between. The germline CDR1 and CDR2 sequences are LNHDA and SQIVND (reference sequence). The DNA of the CDR3 is TGTGCCAGTCGAGTCGGGGTCAGGGATAGCAATCAGCCCCAGCATTTT. It encodes CASRVGVRDSNQPQHF.

The rearrangement uses TRBV7-8 and TRBJ1-5; possibly TRBD1 for D (5 bases). CDR1 is SGHVS, CDR2 FQNEAQ, per germline. V was shortened by 5 bases and J by 5 bases, with 13 bases between the two germline ends. This CDR3 is built from 14 residues. The CDR3 nucleotides read TGTGCCAGCAGCCAATCGACAGAAGATCAGCCCCAGCATTTT. Translation: CASSQSTEDQPQHF.

V and J are TRBV19 and TRBJ2-5, with 14 positions matching TRBD2. This CDR3 spans 16 amino acids. Trimming removed 3 bases from V and 5 bases from J; junction bases left unmatched: 5. Germline V gene data show CDR1 as LNHDA and CDR2 as SQIVND (reference sequence). The DNA for the CDR3 is TGTGCCAGTAGTATGGGGACTAGCGGGGGTCAGGAGACCCAGTACTTC. Translated, it gives CASSMGTSGGQETQYF.

V and J are TRBV7-2 and TRBJ1-2; D is unclear. This CDR3 spans 15 amino acids. The V gene lost 4 bases and the J gene lost 8 bases, with 20 bases spanning the gap. Per the germline V gene, CDR1 is SGHTA and CDR2 is FQGNSA. CDR3 coding DNA: TGTGCCAGCAGCTCCGACCTTCAGGCCCCCGGGGGCTACACCTTC. The encoded protein is CASSSDLQAPGGYTF.

V usage is TRBV27 and J usage is TRBJ1-3; maybe TRBD1 (6 bases). The CDR3 loop spans 15 amino acids. Trimming cost V 8 bases and J 4 bases, with 18 bases left between them. CDR1 and CDR2 (germline): MNHEY, SMNVEV (reference sequence). DNA for the CDR3: TGTGCCAGCTCTCTACAGGGAATTGGCGGAAACACCATATATTTT. Translating gives CASSLQGIGGNTIYF.

V is TRBV29-1 and J is TRBJ2-7, with D perhaps TRBD1 (6 bases). Trimming cost V 7 bases and J 2 bases, with 12 bases left between them. The CDR3 runs to 12 residues. CDR1 and CDR2 (germline): SQVTM, ANQGSEA. The CDR3 loop is CSAGDTPYEQYF. CDR3 sequence (DNA): TGCAGCGCCGGGGACACCCCCTACGAGCAGTACTTC.

This chain joins TRBV5-4 and TRBJ2-5; D not certain. The CDR3 totals 14 residues. Germline assignment: CDR1 SGHNT and CDR2 YYREEE (reference sequence). Trimming removed 4 bases at V and 1 base at J, with 11 bases between. The CDR3 is CASSPTVSQETQYF. The CDR3 DNA sequence: TGTGCCAGCAGCCCCACGGTTTCCCAAGAGACCCAGTACTTC.

CDR3 in DNA: TGCGCCAGCACCCCGCTAGCGGGAGGACCTTACAATGAGCAGTTCTTC. As protein: CASTPLAGGPYNEQFF. This chain joins TRBV5-1 and TRBJ2-1; the match to TRBD2 covers 11 bases. The germline CDR1 and CDR2 sequences are SGHRS and YFSETQ. J lost 4 bases, V lost 6 bases, and 9 bases had no gene match. The CDR3 sequence is 16 residues long.

The chain couples TRBV7-9 to TRBJ2-5; no firm D call. The V end was cut by 4 bases, the J end by 1 base, with 10 bases between. Germline values: CDR1 SEHNR, CDR2 FQNEAQ (reference sequence). This CDR3 contains 14 residues. The CDR3 DNA sequence: TGTGCCAGCAGCTCCGATCGTCGCCAAGAGACCCAGTACTTC. It translates to CASSSDRRQETQYF.

A few counts support this clone. The gene calls are TRBV27 and TRBJ2-3, with D possibly matching TRBD2 (5 bases). Germline V gene lookup returns CDR1 MNHEY and CDR2 SMNVEV (reference sequence). The CDR3 is 14 residues long. Trimming took off 1 base at V and 2 bases at J, with 7 bases between the two ends. The CDR3 bases are TGTGCCAGCAGTTTATTCGGGGACACAGATACGCAGTATTTT. The encoded protein is CASSLFGDTDTQYF.

This clone was recorded once. V gene TRBV13 combines with J gene TRBJ2-1; TRBD2 matches 9 bases. The ends lost 0 bases at V and 9 bases at J; junction bases unmatched: 3. This CDR3 has 14 amino acids. Germline lookup yields CDR1 PRHDT and CDR2 FYEKMQ (reference sequence). The CDR3 is CASSLGRLAVEQFF. CDR3 nucleotide sequence: TGTGCCAGCAGCTTAGGTCGACTAGCGGTTGAGCAGTTCTTC.

A remark on this clone: Compared with germline, one end of the junction differs, possibly owing to a read error. The chain is built from TRBV20-1 and TRBJ2-7; the D is unclear. CDR1 and CDR2 (germline): DFQATT, SNEGSKA (reference sequence). CDR3 length: 11 amino acids. CDR3 coding DNA: TGCAGTGCTACCGATGGCGTCGGTGATCTCTTC. Translated, it gives CSATDGVGDLF.

Points on this clone: Other nucleotide sequences from this sample produce the same CDR3. The CDR3 loop reads CASSLGQSNTGELFF. The CDR3 DNA is TGTGCCAGCAGCTTAGGACAGTCGAACACCGGGGAGCTGTTTTTT. V gene TRBV5-4 combines with J gene TRBJ2-2; D may be TRBD1 (6 bases). Germline-derived CDR1 and CDR2 are SGHNT and YYREEE (reference sequence). Between the trimmed V and J ends, which lost 2 bases and 0 bases, there was a span of 8 bases. CDR3 length equals 15 residues.

This sequence joins TRBV19 and TRBJ2-5; 9 bases line up with TRBD2. With V trimmed by 3 bases and J by 7 bases, 9 bases remained unmatched. Germline CDR1 and CDR2: LNHDA and SQIVND (reference sequence). There are 15 residues in the CDR3. In DNA, the CDR3 is TGTGCCAGTAGTATGTTAAGCGGGGGGCAGCGGACCCAGTACTTC. Residues: CASSMLSGGQRTQYF.

This clone was counted a few times. The rearrangement uses TRBV28 and TRBJ1-6, with a possible D match to TRBD1 (6 bases). Trimming removed 3 bases at V and 0 bases at J, with 18 bases between. The CDR3 contains 19 residues. Germline CDR1 reads MDHEN; CDR2 reads SYDVKM. CDR3 loop: CASSFGGGGRSSYNSPLHF. CDR3 in DNA: TGTGCCAGCAGTTTCGGTGGTGGGGGGCGCAGCTCCTATAATTCACCCCTCCACTTT.

The chain carries TRBV19 and TRBJ1-5; 11 bases fit TRBD1. V lost 5 bases to trimming and J lost 3 bases; unmatched junction nucleotides: 6. Germline V gene sequence: CDR1 LNHDA, CDR2 SQIVND (reference sequence). The CDR3 sequence is 16 residues long. CDR3 protein: CASSPRTGGLNQPQHF. CDR3 DNA sequence: TGTGCCAGTAGTCCAAGGACAGGGGGCCTCAATCAGCCCCAGCATTTT.